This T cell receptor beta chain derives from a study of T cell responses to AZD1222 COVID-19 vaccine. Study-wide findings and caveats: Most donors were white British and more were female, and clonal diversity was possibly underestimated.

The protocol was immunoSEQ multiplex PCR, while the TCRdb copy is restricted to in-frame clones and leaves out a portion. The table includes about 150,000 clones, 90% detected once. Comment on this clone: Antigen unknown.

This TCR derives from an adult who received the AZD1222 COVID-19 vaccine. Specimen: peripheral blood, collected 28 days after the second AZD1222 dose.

The chain's CDR3 is CAGNRGLGNTEAFF. The CDR3 DNA follows: TGTGCCGGAAATCGAGGGTTAGGGAACACTGAAGCTTTCTTT. V usage is TRBV6-5 and J usage is TRBJ1-1; D not resolved. V dropped 11 bases and J dropped 1 base, with 17 bases sitting between them. The CDR3 consists of 14 residues. Germline assignment: CDR1 MNHEY and CDR2 SVGAGI.